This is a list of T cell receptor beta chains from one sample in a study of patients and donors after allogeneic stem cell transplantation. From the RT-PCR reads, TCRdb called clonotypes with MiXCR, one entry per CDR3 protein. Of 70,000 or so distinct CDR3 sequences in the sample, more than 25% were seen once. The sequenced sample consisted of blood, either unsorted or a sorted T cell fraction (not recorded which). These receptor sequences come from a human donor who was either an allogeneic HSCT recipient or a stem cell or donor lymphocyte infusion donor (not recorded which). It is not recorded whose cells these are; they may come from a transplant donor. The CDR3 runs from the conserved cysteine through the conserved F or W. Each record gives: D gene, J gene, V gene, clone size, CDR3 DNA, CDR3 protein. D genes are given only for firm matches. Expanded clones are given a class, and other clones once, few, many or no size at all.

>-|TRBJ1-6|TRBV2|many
TGTGCCATCCTGACAGAGTATAATTCACCCCTCCACTTT
CAILTEYNSPLHF
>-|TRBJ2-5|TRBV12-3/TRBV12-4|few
TGTGCCAGCAGGGAGAATGGGGGAGATTTGGAGACCCAGTACTTC
CASRENGGDLETQYF
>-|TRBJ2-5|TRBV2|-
TGTGCCAGCAGTGGCCCCTCCTCCAGGGGGGGCCAAGAGACCCAGTACTTC
CASSGPSSRGGQETQYF
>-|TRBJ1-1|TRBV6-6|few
TGTGCCAGCAGTCGACAGGCCCCGAACACTGAAGCTTTCTTT
CASSRQAPNTEAFF
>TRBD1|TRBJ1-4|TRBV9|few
TGTGCCAGCAGCGAGACAGGGGCTAATGAAAAACTGTTTTTT
CASSETGANEKLFF
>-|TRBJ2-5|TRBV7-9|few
TGTGCCAGCAGCTTAGAAGCGGCCCAAGAGACCCAGTACTTC
CASSLEAAQETQYF
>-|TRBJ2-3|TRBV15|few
TGTGCCACCAGCAGAGATTTCGATGTGGGCACAGATACGCAGTATTTT
CATSRDFDVGTDTQYF
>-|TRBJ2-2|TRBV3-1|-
TGTGCCAGCAGCCGGTCTATAGCGGTTGATTTCGGGGAGCTGTTTTTT
CASSRSIAVDFGELFF
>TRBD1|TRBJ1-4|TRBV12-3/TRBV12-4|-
TGTGCCAGCAGCCGGCAGGGGGCGTTGACTGAAAAACTGTTTTTT
CASSRQGALTEKLFF
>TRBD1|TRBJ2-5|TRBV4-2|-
TGTGCCAGCAGCCAGGGACAGTTACAAGAGACCCAGTACTTC
CASSQGQLQETQYF
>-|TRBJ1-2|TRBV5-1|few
TGCGCCAGCAGCTTGGCCGGGATAGATGGCTACACCTTC
CASSLAGIDGYTF
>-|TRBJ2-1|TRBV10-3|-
TGTGCCATCAGTGAGTCGGGCGTCAATGAGCAGTTCTTC
CAISESGVNEQFF
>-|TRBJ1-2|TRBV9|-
TGTGCCAGCAGCGCACAATCGAGGCGGGACTATGGCTACACCTTC
CASSAQSRRDYGYTF
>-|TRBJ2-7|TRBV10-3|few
TGTGCCATCAGTGAGGTTGACGTTCCCGAGCAGTACTTC
CAISEVDVPEQYF